This entry lists 5 T cell receptor beta chains sequenced from one sample in a study of tumor-infiltrating lymphocytes in primary liver carcinoma. From around 520 ng of total RNA, TCR beta-specific cDNA was reverse-transcribed using a constant-region primer. Amplification in three nested multiplex PCR rounds with slightly modified ARM-PCR gave rise to TCR beta libraries. In the first two PCR rounds, TRBV1-TRBV30 forward primers were paired with a C-beta reverse primer, and each round lasted approximately 10 cycles. TCRdb recomputed calls from the multiplex PCR reads with MiXCR, one row per CDR3 protein. The repertoire holds 250,000 to 400,000 distinct CDR3 sequences, with 60% to 80% as singletons. They got blood RNA out of unsorted whole blood and also pulled out germline DNA. The sequenced sample was peripheral blood. The receptor source for this set is a man aged 35-49 years with primary liver carcinoma and hepatitis B virus infection.

V usage is TRBV29-1 and J usage is TRBJ2-7, with 8 bases identical to TRBD1. The CDR3 spans 14 residues. Germline CDR1 reads SQVTM; CDR2 reads ANQGSEA. Trimming at V came to 6 bases and at J to 6 bases, leaving 13 bases not matched to a gene. DNA of the CDR3: TGCAGCGTGCTCGTCACAGGGGGAACCTTCGAGCAGTACTTC. This encodes CSVLVTGGTFEQYF.

Comment on this clonotype: A much larger clone sits a single nucleotide away, making a read error possible. This chain links TRBV29-1 with TRBJ1-2, with 9 bases that match TRBD1. Looked up from germline, CDR1 is SQVTM and CDR2 is ANQGSEA. The CDR3 length is 15 residues. The CDR3 bases are TGCAGCGTTGATTCTCCGGGACAGGGTAGCTATGGCTACGCCTTC. Its translation is CSVDSPGQGSYGYAF.

The sample holds one count of this clonotype. The V gene is TRBV12-1, the J gene TRBJ2-7; the D call TRBD1 from the table was never checked on the DNA. TRBV12-1 is given as a pseudogene. The length of the CDR3 is 19 residues. CDR3 region: CASSFPPRKRGWEHYEQYF. The CDR3 DNA reads as TGTGCCAGCAGTTTCCCCCCCAGGAAGAGAGGGTGGGAGCACTACGAGCAGTACTTC.

The chain uses TRBV11-2 and TRBJ2-2; D is perhaps TRBD1 or TRBD2 (5 bases each). This CDR3 has 14 amino acids. Germline V gives CDR1 SGHAT, CDR2 FQNNGV. The CDR3: CASGLIARGGELFF. CDR3 DNA sequence: TGTGCAAGCGGCTTAATAGCGAGGGGCGGGGAGCTGTTTTTT.

A note on this clonotype: With a much larger clone just one base away, this may be a read error. The CDR3 region has the DNA TGTGCCACCAGACAGGGTATGAACATTGAAGCTTTCTTT. Its translation: CATRQGMNIEAFF. The rearrangement uses TRBV6-5 and TRBJ1-1; 7 bases line up with TRBD1. This CDR3 is 13 amino acids long. Germline CDR1 MNHEY, CDR2 SVGAGI.